The 4 T cell receptor beta chains below all came from one sample that was sequenced in a study of neurological immune-mediated disorders. TCRdb itself ran the 5' RACE reads through MiXCR, one entry per CDR3 protein. This repertoire shows nearly 30,000 distinct CDR3 sequences, 12% found once; its top ten account for 5.8%. Sequencing was done on a sample of PBMCs. These receptors all come from a woman aged 60 to 75 in good health.

The rearrangement uses TRBV5-1 and TRBJ2-7, with TRBD2 as a possible D gene (7 bases). Trimming shortened V by 4 bases and J by 2 bases, and 19 bases separated the two germline ends. CDR3 length equals 16 residues. The germline CDR1 and CDR2 sequences are SGHRS and YFSETQ. Here the CDR3 reads CASSALGGGNTYEQYF. The DNA for the CDR3 is TGCGCCAGCAGCGCCCTAGGGGGGGGAAACACCTACGAGCAGTACTTC.

V is TRBV29-1 and J is TRBJ2-3; D is uncertain. The CDR3 totals 13 residues. The V gene's germline CDR1 is SQVTM and CDR2 ANQGSEA. Trimming removed 1 base at V and 6 bases at J, with 11 bases between. CDR3 coding DNA: TGCAGCGTTGAAGCAGGCCTTGTCGATACGCAGTATTTT. Translated: CSVEAGLVDTQYF.

This clonotype was seen many times. The chain combines TRBV20-1 with TRBJ1-1, with a possible D match to TRBD1 (5 bases). The CDR3 has 11 residues. The V gene lost 3 bases and the J gene lost 5 bases, with 7 bases spanning the gap. Per the germline V gene, CDR1 is DFQATT and CDR2 is SNEGSKA (reference sequence). CDR3 in amino acids: CSARPGTEAFF. The CDR3 region has the DNA TGCAGTGCTAGGCCAGGGACTGAAGCTTTCTTT.

This clonotype showed up many times. The chain has TRBV5-1 and TRBJ1-2; no clear D. The V gene's germline CDR1 is SGHRS and CDR2 YFSETQ. The CDR3 contains 16 residues. Trimming pared 3 bases from V and 1 base from J, leaving 16 bases between. Here the CDR3 reads CASSSYRGIINYGYTF. For the CDR3, the DNA is TGCGCCAGCAGCTCATACCGGGGAATAATTAACTATGGCTACACCTTC.